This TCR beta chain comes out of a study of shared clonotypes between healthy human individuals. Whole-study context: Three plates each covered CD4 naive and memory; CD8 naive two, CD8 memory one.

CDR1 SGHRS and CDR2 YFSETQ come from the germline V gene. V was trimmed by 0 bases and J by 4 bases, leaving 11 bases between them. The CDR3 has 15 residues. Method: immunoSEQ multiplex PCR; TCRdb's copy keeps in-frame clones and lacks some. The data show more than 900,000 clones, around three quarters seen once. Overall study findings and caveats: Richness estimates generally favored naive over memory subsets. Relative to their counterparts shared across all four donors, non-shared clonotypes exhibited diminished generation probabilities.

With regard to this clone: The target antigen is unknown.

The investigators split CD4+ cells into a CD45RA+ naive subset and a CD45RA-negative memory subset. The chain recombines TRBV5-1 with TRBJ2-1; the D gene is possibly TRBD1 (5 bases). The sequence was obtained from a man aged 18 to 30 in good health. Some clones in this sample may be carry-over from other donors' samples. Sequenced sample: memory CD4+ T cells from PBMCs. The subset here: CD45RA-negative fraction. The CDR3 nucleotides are TGCGCCAGCAGCTTGGTGGGAAGGGGATACAATGAGCAGTTCTTC. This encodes CASSLVGRGYNEQFF.